The subject of this entry is one T cell receptor beta chain. The data derive from a study of blood T cell repertoires in COVID-19. In the authors' methods: Amplified reference gene primers provided the basis for estimating nucleated cell counts. Using immunoSEQ multiplex PCR, the repertoire was profiled, and TCRdb retains in-frame clones only, with some absent. V and J calls and clone size are given by that table; D and trimming were obtained from the DNA. Of fewer than 450,000 clones in the sample, roughly 90% are singletons; the top ten hold around 1.9%. Participant age was roughly 18 to 90 years, and participants resided in 20 to 30 US areas. Cohort allocation depended upon clinical history that participants reported. The CDR3 totals 14 residues. Germline assignment: CDR1 MNHEY and CDR2 SMNVEV (reference sequence). Trimming at V came to 2 bases and at J to 10 bases, leaving 2 bases not matched to a gene.

This TCR was recovered from a woman in her thirties or forties with acute COVID-19. The chain recombines TRBV27 with TRBJ1-6, with 10 bases identical to TRBD1. Sequencing was performed on PBMCs or T cells enriched from blood (not recorded which). The CDR3 nucleotides are TGTGCCAGCAGTTTAGACAGGGGGCTGTCACCCCTCCACTTT. Encoded protein: CASSLDRGLSPLHF.